The present TCR beta chain was sequenced within a study of T-cell memory formation after mild COVID-19. Whole-study results and caveats: Some responding clones appeared in pre-infection memory, suggesting cross-reactive memory joined.

This clonotype showed up many times. The antigen is unknown. It was 5'RACE with constant-segment primers that produced the TCR alpha and TCR beta cDNA libraries, which carried sample barcodes and UMIs. TCRdb fed the 5' RACE reads into MiXCR, producing one record per CDR3 protein. The table has hundreds of thousands of distinct CDR3 sequences, around 17% seen once. The germline gives CDR1 SGHRS, CDR2 YFSETQ. V was pared by 4 bases and J by 3 bases, with 17 bases between. The CDR3 sequence is 15 residues long. This chain connects TRBV5-1 to TRBJ2-7; TRBD1 or TRBD2 may be the D gene (6 bases each). The sequence came from an adult woman who had mild COVID-19 (a few samples of this study predate the infection). Cell type and time point are not known. Sequencing was carried out using PBMCs or a T cell subset sorted from them (not recorded which). Here the CDR3 DNA reads TGCGCCAGCAGCACCAACAGGGTCGGGGGCTACGAGCAGTACTTC. This sequence encodes CASSTNRVGGYEQYF.